The T cell receptor beta chain under discussion was sequenced for a study of blood T cell repertoires in COVID-19. Study-level background: Nucleic acid was either cDNA or gDNA, and it came from T cells, B-cell-depleted T cells, or PBMCs.

Using immunoSEQ multiplex PCR, the repertoire was profiled, and TCRdb retains in-frame clones only, with some absent. The table records a few hundred thousand clones, 90% of them present only once. Per germline, CDR1 SGHRS and CDR2 YFSETQ. This CDR3 has 15 amino acids. Trimming at V came to 5 bases and at J to 2 bases, leaving 10 bases not matched to a gene. Residents of about two dozen US areas, aged roughly 18 to 90 years, made up the participants. Assignment of participants to cohorts was predicated upon participant-reported clinical history. People in the exposed group encountered a COVID-19 case within 2 weeks before entering the study.

The sequence derives from a man aged 30-40 years who had been exposed to COVID-19. The chain joins TRBV5-1 to TRBJ2-7; 7 positions agree with TRBD1. Sequencing was done on a sample of PBMCs or T cells enriched from blood (not recorded which). CDR3 nucleotides: TGCGCCAGCAGAACCGACAGGGCCAATACCTACGAGCAGTACTTC. As protein: CASRTDRANTYEQYF.